The clone carrying this T cell receptor beta chain was detected only a few times. TCRdb redid the calling of the 5' RACE reads with MiXCR, one entry per CDR3 protein. There are 85,000 to 120,000 distinct CDR3 sequences in the sample; about an eighth occur only once, and roughly 6.2% lies in the top ten. The data belong to a study of early T cells in non-severe SARS-CoV-2 infection. Germline V gene data show CDR1 as MNHEY and CDR2 as SMNVEV (reference sequence). This CDR3 has 15 residues. Trimming removed 3 bases from V and 5 bases from J, with 11 bases in between. This sequence was found in an adult who was a healthcare worker with PCR-confirmed SARS-CoV-2 infection or an uninfected control (not recorded which). The chain is built from TRBV27 and TRBJ1-6; tentative D call: TRBD1 (5 bases). The sequencing sample was made of whole blood. The DNA of the CDR3 is TGTGCCAGCAGTTTGGGGACCGAAAATAATTCACCCCTCCACTTT. Translating gives CASSLGTENNSPLHF.